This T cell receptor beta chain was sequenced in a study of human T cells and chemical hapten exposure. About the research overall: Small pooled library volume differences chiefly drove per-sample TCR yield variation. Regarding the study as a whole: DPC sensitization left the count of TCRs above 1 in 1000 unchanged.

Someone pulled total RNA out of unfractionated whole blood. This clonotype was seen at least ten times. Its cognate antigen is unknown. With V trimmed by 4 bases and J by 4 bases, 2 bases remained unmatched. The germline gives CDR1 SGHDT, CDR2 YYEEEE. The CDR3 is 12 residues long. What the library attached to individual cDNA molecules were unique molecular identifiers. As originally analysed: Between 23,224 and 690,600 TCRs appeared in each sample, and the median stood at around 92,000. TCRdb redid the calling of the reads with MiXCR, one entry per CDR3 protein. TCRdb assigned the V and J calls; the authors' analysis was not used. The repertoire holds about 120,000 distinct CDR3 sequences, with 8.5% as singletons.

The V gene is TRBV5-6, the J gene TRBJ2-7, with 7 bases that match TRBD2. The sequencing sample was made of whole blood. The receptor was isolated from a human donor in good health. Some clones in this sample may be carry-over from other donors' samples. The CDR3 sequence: CASSGGGYEQYF. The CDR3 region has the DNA TGTGCCAGCAGCGGCGGGGGTTACGAGCAGTACTTC.